This TCR beta chain was sequenced during a study of blood T cell repertoires in COVID-19. Study as a whole: Whether acute or convalescent, the COVID-19 samples came from the United States, Italy and Spain.

The CDR3 has 14 residues. Germline CDR1 SQVTM, CDR2 ANQGSEA. V gave up 3 bases and J gave up 6 bases; unmatched junction bases: 10. Libraries were prepared by immunoSEQ multiplex PCR; TCRdb keeps only in-frame clonotypes and omits some of them. This table has about 220,000 clones, about 82% appearing once. The receptor was isolated from an older woman with COVID-19, enrolled during active disease. V is TRBV29-1 and J is TRBJ1-2; 7 bases match TRBD1. The sequenced sample was peripheral blood. The CDR3 loop reads CSVDVAGGRNGYTF. DNA of the CDR3: TGCAGCGTTGACGTCGCAGGGGGGAGGAATGGCTACACCTTC.